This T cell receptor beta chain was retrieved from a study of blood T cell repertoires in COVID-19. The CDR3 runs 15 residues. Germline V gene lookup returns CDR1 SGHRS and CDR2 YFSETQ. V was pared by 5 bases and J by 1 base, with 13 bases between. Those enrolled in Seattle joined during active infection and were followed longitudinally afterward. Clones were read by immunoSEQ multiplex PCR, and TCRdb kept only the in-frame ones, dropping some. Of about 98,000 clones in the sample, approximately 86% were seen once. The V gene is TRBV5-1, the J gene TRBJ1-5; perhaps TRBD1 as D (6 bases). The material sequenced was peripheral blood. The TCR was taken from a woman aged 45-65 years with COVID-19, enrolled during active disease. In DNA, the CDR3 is TGCGCCAGCAGTCTGGAGGGGGGGAGCAATCAGCCCCAGCATTTT. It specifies CASSLEGGSNQPQHF. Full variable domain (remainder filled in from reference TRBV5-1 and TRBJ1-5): KAGVTQTPRYLIKTRGQQVTLSCSPISGHRSVSWYQQTPGQGLQFLFEYFSETQRNKGNFPGRFSGRQFSNSRSEMNVSTLELGDSALYLCASSLEGGSNQPQHFGDGTRLSIL.